The rows below give T cell receptor beta chains drawn from one sample of a study of blood T cell repertoires in COVID-19. Assay used: immunoSEQ multiplex PCR; TCRdb lists only in-frame clones, some missing. The sample lists roughly 81,000 clones, about four fifths seen once, with about 2% in the top ten. Sequenced material: peripheral blood. The receptors were sampled from a woman in her seventies with acute or convalescent COVID-19. Each CDR3 is given with its conserved first and last residue. D genes are given only for firm matches. The size field is filled for only some rows; it gives once, few, many or a size class.

TRBV19	.	.	TRBJ2-7	CASSIAQDYEQYF	TGTGCCAGTAGTATAGCCCAGGACTACGAGCAGTACTTC
TRBV4-2	.	TRBD1	TRBJ2-4	CASSRYGTGENIQYF	TGTGCCAGCAGTCGATACGGGACAGGGGAAAACATTCAGTACTTC
TRBV10-1	once	.	TRBJ2-5	CASSEGPGKETQYF	TGCGCCAGCAGTGAGGGCCCGGGTAAGGAGACCCAGTACTTC
TRBV4-1	.	.	TRBJ2-5	CASSHVNFVDGNQETQYF	TGCGCCAGCAGCCACGTAAATTTTGTGGACGGGAATCAAGAGACCCAGTACTTC
TRBV30	.	.	TRBJ1-1	CAWSVRRIYTEAFF	TGTGCCTGGAGTGTCCGCAGAATCTACACTGAAGCTTTCTTT
TRBV2	.	TRBD1	TRBJ2-7	CASNPAGGQGPREQYF	TGTGCCAGCAACCCCGCCGGGGGACAGGGTCCCCGGGAGCAGTACTTC
TRBV6-2/TRBV6-3	.	.	TRBJ2-5	CASSRPKGGGRETQYF	TGTGCCAGCAGCCGGCCTAAGGGCGGGGGCCGGGAGACCCAGTACTTC
TRBV7-9	few	.	TRBJ1-5	CASSFGDQPQHF	TGTGCCAGCAGCTTCGGAGATCAGCCCCAGCATTTT
TRBV10-1	few	TRBD1	TRBJ2-7	CASSGGTGWYEQYF	TGCGCCAGCAGTGGCGGGACAGGGTGGTACGAGCAGTACTTC
TRBV5-6	.	TRBD1	TRBJ1-2	CASSSDGTGIYGYTF	TGTGCCAGCAGTTCTGATGGGACAGGGATTTATGGCTACACCTTC
TRBV19	.	TRBD1	TRBJ2-4	CASSIQGAIAKNIQYF	TGTGCCAGTAGTATCCAGGGGGCCATAGCCAAAAACATTCAGTACTTC
TRBV9	.	.	TRBJ1-3	CASSVERDLGNTIYF	TGTGCCAGCAGCGTAGAGAGGGACTTAGGAAACACCATATATTTT
TRBV6-5	few	TRBD1	TRBJ1-2	CASSYSAGGNYGYTF	TGTGCCAGCAGTTACTCGGCAGGGGGTAACTATGGCTACACCTTC
TRBV30	few	TRBD1	TRBJ2-7	CAWRGTGGLYEQYF	TGTGCCTGGAGAGGGACAGGGGGGCTCTACGAGCAGTACTTC
TRBV11-2	.	.	TRBJ1-5	CASSLERDQPQHF	TGTGCCAGCAGCTTAGAACGGGATCAGCCCCAGCATTTT
TRBV30	.	TRBD1	TRBJ1-4	CAWSVRAGGFEKLFF	TGTGCCTGGAGTGTACGGGCAGGGGGCTTTGAAAAACTGTTTTTT
TRBV2	.	.	TRBJ1-5	CASSGGFGLNQPQHF	TGTGCCAGCAGTGGAGGATTCGGCCTTAATCAGCCCCAGCATTTT
TRBV5-4	.	.	TRBJ2-3	CASSLKLTGPDTQYF	TGTGCCAGCAGCTTAAAACTGACAGGACCAGATACGCAGTATTTT
TRBV30	.	TRBD1	TRBJ2-7	CAWRDRGVKQYF	TGTGCCTGGAGAGACAGGGGCGTGAAGCAGTACTTC
TRBV29-1	.	.	TRBJ2-5	CSAGRHLQETQYF	TGCAGCGCGGGTAGACATTTACAAGAGACCCAGTACTTC
TRBV4-1	.	.	TRBJ1-1	CASSQVGGTEAFF	TGCGCCAGCAGCCAAGTGGGGGGCACTGAAGCTTTCTTT
TRBV13	few	.	TRBJ1-1	CASSPLTGPNTEAFF	TGTGCCAGCAGCCCACTGACAGGTCCAAACACTGAAGCTTTCTTT
TRBV19	.	.	TRBJ1-2	CASAGRQSRGYTF	TGTGCCAGTGCCGGCCGTCAATCGCGGGGCTACACCTTC
TRBV4-2	.	TRBD1	TRBJ2-1	CASSPQGAGNEQFF	TGTGCCAGCAGCCCCCAGGGGGCTGGTAATGAGCAGTTCTTC
TRBV30	.	.	TRBJ1-3	CAWRNTGVSGNTIYF	TGTGCCTGGAGAAATACAGGAGTCTCTGGAAACACCATATATTTT
TRBV2	.	TRBD1	TRBJ2-1	CAKGRGQGRNEQFF	TGTGCCAAAGGGAGGGGACAGGGGAGGAATGAGCAGTTCTTC
TRBV18	.	.	TRBJ1-3	CASSPNTNSGNTIYF	TGTGCCAGCTCACCGAACACAAACTCTGGAAACACCATATATTTT
TRBV10-1	.	.	TRBJ1-2	CASSESQAIGGAVSF	TGCGCCAGCAGTGAGTCGCAGGCTATAGGAGGGGCGGTCTCCTTC
TRBV28	.	.	TRBJ1-1	CASSSVGGAFF	TGTGCCAGCAGTTCAGTCGGAGGCGCTTTCTTT
TRBV7-6	.	TRBD1	TRBJ2-5	CASSLGLGTGKQETQYF	TGTGCCAGCAGCCTAGGGCTAGGGACAGGCAAACAAGAGACCCAGTACTTC
TRBV18	.	.	TRBJ1-1	CASSLAGDTEAFF	TGTGCCAGCTCCCTCGCAGGGGACACTGAAGCTTTCTTT
TRBV6-5	.	.	TRBJ2-5	CASKRRIQETQYF	TGTGCCAGCAAACGGAGAATCCAAGAGACCCAGTACTTC
TRBV28	.	.	TRBJ2-5	CASSYFGETQYF	TGTGCCAGCAGTTACTTTGGAGAGACCCAGTACTTC
TRBV30	.	.	TRBJ2-2	CAWNADSGELFF	TGTGCCTGGAACGCGGACAGCGGGGAGCTGTTTTTT
TRBV5-1	.	TRBD1	TRBJ1-2	CASSPGTGSPYGYTF	TGCGCCAGCAGCCCGGGGACAGGGAGTCCATATGGCTACACCTTC
TRBV6-5	.	TRBD1	TRBJ1-5	CASRTGDNQPQHF	TGTGCCAGCCGGACAGGGGATAATCAGCCCCAGCATTTT
TRBV5-4	.	TRBD1	TRBJ2-5	CASSRDRETQYF	TGTGCCAGCAGCAGGGACAGGGAGACCCAGTACTTC
TRBV3-1/TRBV3-2	.	.	TRBJ1-2	CASSRGTEYGYTF	TGTGCCAGCAGCCGCGGGACTGAATATGGCTACACCTTC
TRBV6-5	.	TRBD1	TRBJ1-4	CASSRDSATNEKLFF	TGTGCCAGCAGTCGGGACAGTGCAACTAATGAAAAACTGTTTTTT
TRBV5-1	.	TRBD2	TRBJ2-3	CASSPGLAGGTDTQYF	TGCGCCAGCAGCCCGGGACTAGCGGGGGGCACAGATACGCAGTATTTT
TRBV7-2	few	.	TRBJ2-1	CASSLGGGLDEQFF	TGTGCCAGCAGCTTAGGAGGTGGATTAGATGAGCAGTTCTTC
TRBV3-1/TRBV3-2	.	TRBD1	TRBJ1-2	CASSQAQGGCAF	TGTGCCAGCAGCCAAGCACAGGGGGGATGCGCCTTC
TRBV5-1	.	TRBD2	TRBJ2-1	CASSQLAGTSSYNEQFF	TGCGCCAGCAGCCAATTAGCGGGGACGTCCTCCTACAATGAGCAGTTCTTC
TRBV18	.	TRBD2	TRBJ2-2	CASSRAGANTGELFF	TGTGCCAGCTCACGAGCGGGGGCGAACACCGGGGAGCTGTTTTTT
TRBV19	.	.	TRBJ1-1	CASSIDSYQWRRIEVFF	TGTGCCAGTAGTATAGATTCGTACCAGTGGAGACGGATTGAAGTTTTCTTT
TRBV19	.	TRBD2	TRBJ2-3	CASSLDVSGGPLDTQYF	TGTGCCAGTAGTCTCGACGTTAGCGGGGGGCCGTTAGATACGCAGTATTTT
TRBV18	.	.	TRBJ1-4	CASSPDSRNEKLFF	TGTGCCAGCTCACCCGACAGTCGTAATGAAAAACTGTTTTTT
TRBV6-5	.	.	TRBJ2-5	CASSSSLQSYQETQYF	TGTGCCAGCAGTTCCTCTTTACAGTCGTACCAAGAGACCCAGTACTTC
TRBV10-3	once	TRBD1	TRBJ2-1	CALRKRDSVYNEQFF	TGTGCCCTCCGAAAACGGGACAGTGTCTACAATGAGCAGTTCTTC
TRBV6-1	.	.	TRBJ2-2	CASSEAVELFF	TGTGCCAGCAGTGAAGCCGTGGAGCTGTTTTTT